The rows below give T cell receptor beta chains drawn from one sample of a study of T cell responses to AZD1222 COVID-19 vaccine. Profiled with immunoSEQ multiplex PCR; TCRdb holds only in-frame clones, not every one. The sample contains about 60,000 clones, around nine tenths of which appear only once. The sequences come from peripheral blood, collected 28 days after the second dose of the MenACWY control vaccine. These receptors originate from an adult who received the MenACWY meningococcal vaccine as a control. The CDR3 runs from the conserved cysteine through the conserved F or W. D genes are given only for firm matches. The size of a clone is reported for some rows only, either as once, few or many, or as a class for expanded clones.

>.|TRBD1|TRBV18|TRBJ1-2
TGTGCCAGCTCATCCGACAGGGCGGGCTACACCTTC
CASSSDRAGYTF
>.|TRBD2|TRBV23-1|TRBJ2-7
TGCGCCAGCAGTCAATCGAATTGGGGGAGGGCCCCTAGGAACGAGCAGTACTTC
CASSQSNWGRAPRNEQYF
>.|.|TRBV7-2|TRBJ1-1
TGTGCCAGCAGCTTAGAAGGGACGGTGTTGGAAGCTTTCTTT
CASSLEGTVLEAFF
>few|.|TRBV3-1/TRBV3-2|TRBJ1-2
TGTGCCAGCAGCCAAGATCTGGACCGGCGCTACACCTTC
CASSQDLDRRYTF
>.|TRBD2|TRBV15|TRBJ2-7
TGTGCCACCAGCAGAGCATCTAGCGGCTCCTACGAGCAGTACTTC
CATSRASSGSYEQYF
>.|.|TRBV5-8|TRBJ1-4
TGTGCCAGCAGCTTGAATTGGGGGGGGAATGAAAAACTGTTTTTT
CASSLNWGGNEKLFF
>.|.|TRBV27|TRBJ1-6
TGTGCCAGCAGTTTAACAGGGTCGAGTTCACCCCTCCACTTT
CASSLTGSSSPLHF
>.|TRBD1|TRBV3-1/TRBV3-2|TRBJ2-1
TGTGCCAGCAGCCTCAACAGGGGTTACAATGAGCAGTTCTTC
CASSLNRGYNEQFF
>.|TRBD2|TRBV7-9|TRBJ2-1
TGTGCCAGCAGCCCACTGACTAGCGGGCATGGGAATGAGCAGTTCTTC
CASSPLTSGHGNEQFF
>few|TRBD2|TRBV7-9|TRBJ2-1
TGTGCCAGCTTCCTAGCGGGAGACCGGGAGCAGTTCTTC
CASFLAGDREQFF
>.|.|TRBV10-3|TRBJ1-2
TGTGCCATCAGGGAGGGGGAACATGGCTACACCTTC
CAIREGEHGYTF
>.|TRBD2|TRBV10-3|TRBJ2-3
TGTGCCATCAGTGAGACAACTAGCGGTAGAGATACGCAGTATTTT
CAISETTSGRDTQYF
>once|TRBD2|TRBV5-1|TRBJ2-1
TGCGCCAGCAGCCCCGGACTAGCGGGTTACAATGAGCAGTTCTTC
CASSPGLAGYNEQFF
>.|.|TRBV25-1|TRBJ2-7
TGTGCCAGCAGTGACGCAGGGACCTACGAGCAGTACTTC
CASSDAGTYEQYF
>.|TRBD1|TRBV9|TRBJ2-6
TGTGCCAGCAGCGGTCCCGGGACAGGGGCCGGGGCCAACGTCCTGACTTTC
CASSGPGTGAGANVLTF
>.|.|TRBV28|TRBJ2-6
TGTGCCAGCAGCCTCCCCTCTGGGGCCAACGTCCTGACTTTC
CASSLPSGANVLTF
>once|.|TRBV6-5|TRBJ2-3
TGTGCCAGCACCACGGCGGTTGGGGGAGATACGCAGTATTTT
CASTTAVGGDTQYF
>.|.|TRBV7-9|TRBJ2-6
TGTGCCAGCAGCTTACAGGGCCGGGCCAACGTCCTGACTTTC
CASSLQGRANVLTF
>.|.|TRBV5-6|TRBJ1-5
TGTGCCAGCAGCTTGTCCGGGCCGAGTCAGCCCCAGCATTTT
CASSLSGPSQPQHF
>.|.|TRBV28|TRBJ1-1
TGTGCCAGCAGTTTTCCCCCGGCTGAAGCTTTCTTT
CASSFPPAEAFF
>.|TRBD1|TRBV7-9|TRBJ1-4
TGTGCCAGCGGGCTAGGACAGGGCGAAAGAGAAAAACTGTTTTTT
CASGLGQGEREKLFF
>.|.|TRBV12-3/TRBV12-4|TRBJ1-1
TGTGCCAGCAGAGGGGTTGACACTGAAGCTTTCTTT
CASRGVDTEAFF
>.|TRBD1|TRBV2|TRBJ2-3
TGTGCCAGCAGTGCTCCGGGACAGGGGCCCGATACGCAGTATTTT
CASSAPGQGPDTQYF
>.|.|TRBV7-2|TRBJ1-1
TGTGCCAGCAAGAGGCAGGGCGACACTGAAGCTTTCTTT
CASKRQGDTEAFF
>.|.|TRBV6-1|TRBJ2-5
TGTGCCCGCAGGGAAGGGGGGGGACAGCAAGAGACCCAGTACTTC
CARREGGGQQETQYF
>.|.|TRBV12-5|TRBJ2-1
TGTGCTAGTGGTTCCACCGCGACATCCTACAATGAGCAGTTCTTC
CASGSTATSYNEQFF
>few|.|TRBV9|TRBJ1-1
TGTGCCAGCAGCGGAGGCAGGGAGAACACTGAAGCTTTCTTT
CASSGGRENTEAFF
>.|.|TRBV7-2|TRBJ1-4
TGTGCCAGCAGCTTAGGGGCGGGTATGAATGAAAAACTGTTTTTT
CASSLGAGMNEKLFF
>.|TRBD1|TRBV6-5|TRBJ1-3
TGTGCCAGCAGCCTTGACAGGGGAGGATACACCATATATTTT
CASSLDRGGYTIYF
>.|TRBD2|TRBV5-1|TRBJ2-3
TGCGCCAGCAGCTTGGATGGACTAGCGGGAGGGAGCGCAGATACGCAGTATTTT
CASSLDGLAGGSADTQYF
>.|.|TRBV6-5|TRBJ1-2
TGTGCCAGCAGTTCAAGAGCTAACTATGGCTACACCTTC
CASSSRANYGYTF
>.|.|TRBV7-6|TRBJ2-7
TGTGCCAGCAGCTCCGAGCCCCCGGGCCCGGGGTCGTCTGAGCAGTACTTC
CASSSEPPGPGSSEQYF
>.|.|TRBV19|TRBJ1-2
TGTGCCAGTAGTGGGTCGGGATGGGGCTACACCTTC
CASSGSGWGYTF
>.|TRBD1|TRBV7-9|TRBJ2-5
TGTGCCAGCAGATCACCGGGACAGGGAGTGGAGACCCAGTACTTC
CASRSPGQGVETQYF
>.|.|TRBV27|TRBJ1-2
TGTGCCAGCGGATTCAGTGCTGCAGGCTACACCTTC
CASGFSAAGYTF
>.|.|TRBV5-6|TRBJ1-1
TGTGCCAGCAGCTTTCCGGGCCGGAACACTGAAGCTTTCTTT
CASSFPGRNTEAFF
>once|TRBD1|TRBV20-1|TRBJ1-5
TGCAGTGCTAGTAGGGGGACAGATAGCAATCAGCCCCAGCATTTT
CSASRGTDSNQPQHF
>.|.|TRBV12-3/TRBV12-4|TRBJ1-5
TGTGCCAGCAGTTTGACACTTAATCAGCCCCAGCATTTT
CASSLTLNQPQHF
>once|TRBD1|TRBV9|TRBJ1-2
TGTGCCAGCAGCGCCCAACCGACAGGGCTTAACTATGGCTACACCTTC
CASSAQPTGLNYGYTF
>.|.|TRBV28|TRBJ1-6
TGTGCCAGTGGTCTCGGGGGGGATAATTCACCCCTCCACTTT
CASGLGGDNSPLHF
>.|TRBD1|TRBV7-2|TRBJ1-5
TGTGCCAGCAGCCCAAACAGGGGCAAGGGGCCCCAGCATTTT
CASSPNRGKGPQHF
>.|.|TRBV4-1|TRBJ1-4
TGCGCCAGCAGCCAAGGCCAGAGAGGGAATGAAAAACTGTTTTTT
CASSQGQRGNEKLFF